This entry lists 26 T cell receptor beta chains sequenced from one sample in a study of T cells in Graves' hyperthyroidism and ophthalmopathy. TCR beta CDR3 regions were amplified from RNA transcripts. With the HTBI primer set, the TCR CDR3 went through a first round of RT-PCR. In TCRdb, the multiplex PCR reads were re-called with MiXCR into one record per CDR3 protein. The table lists 730,000 or so distinct CDR3 sequences, 18% of them singletons. Specimen: blood. The source of these receptors is a woman between 45 and 60 years old with Graves' hyperthyroidism that later progressed to Graves' ophthalmopathy.

The DNA of the CDR3 is TGTGCTAGTGGTTTCCACAGCCCCCGGGGCCCGGGCTATGGCTACACCTTC. This codes for CASGFHSPRGPGYGYTF. This sequence joins TRBV12-5 and TRBJ1-2; D is perhaps TRBD1 (5 bases). Deletions cut 3 bases from V and 4 bases from J, with 21 bases between. This CDR3 is 17 amino acids long. Germline-derived CDR1 and CDR2 are LGHNT and FRNRAP.

The CDR3 nucleotides are TGTGCCAGCAGTCTTAACCCGGGACAGTCTAATGAAAAACTGTTTTTT. Its protein is CASSLNPGQSNEKLFF. The chain recombines TRBV2 with TRBJ1-4; 7 nucleotides line up with TRBD1. With V trimmed by 5 bases and J by 3 bases, 9 bases remained unmatched. CDR1 is SNHLY and CDR2 is FYNNEI in the germline V gene. The CDR3 is 16 residues long. Based on the CDR3 plus reference TRBV2 and TRBJ1-4, the full variable domain is EPEVTQTPSHQVTQMGQEVILRCVPISNHLYFYWYRQILGQKVEFLVSFYNNEISEKSEIFDDQFSVERPDGSNFTLKIRSTKLEDSAMYFCASSLNPGQSNEKLFFGSGTQLSVL.

About this clonotype: Just one base apart from a much larger clone, this may be a read error. J is TRBJ2-1 and V is TRBV7-2; D may match TRBD1 or TRBD2 (6 bases each). Trimming stripped 1 base from V and 15 bases from J, with 19 bases between. From germline, CDR1 is SGHTA and CDR2 FQGNSA. The CDR3 consists of 14 residues. This CDR3 is CASSLDVNGGQRFF. DNA for the CDR3: TGTGCCAGCAGCTTAGATGTAAACGGGGGCCAGCGGTTCTTC.

The chain has TRBV7-3 and TRBJ2-3, with 8 bases lining up with TRBD2. Germline V gene lookup returns CDR1 SGHTA and CDR2 FQGTGA. The V gene end was trimmed by 5 bases and the J gene end by 5 bases; junction bases not matched to a gene: 6. The CDR3 has 14 residues. The CDR3 spells CASSQGLGLDTQYF. CDR3 DNA sequence: TGTGCCAGCAGCCAGGGACTAGGTTTAGATACGCAGTATTTT.

Points on this clonotype: A much larger clone differs from this one at a single base, so this may be a read error. This chain uses TRBV14 with TRBJ1-1, with D possibly matching TRBD1 (6 bases). The CDR3 loop spans 14 amino acids. Germline assignment: CDR1 SGHDN and CDR2 FVKESK. The CDR3 region is CASSQAGAWTGAFF. CDR3 sequence (DNA): TGTGCCAGCAGCCAAGCGGGGGCTTGGACTGGAGCTTTCTTT.

Concerning this clonotype: This may come from a read error, since a much larger clone is one base off. V gene TRBV2 combines with J gene TRBJ1-1, with 8 nucleotides matching TRBD1. Trimming took 11 bases from V and 7 from J; bases not matched to a gene: 12. Germline V gene data show CDR1 as SNHLY and CDR2 as FYNNEI. The CDR3 is 13 residues long. CDR3 loop: CAGIRGHRNEAFF. CDR3 sequence (DNA): TGTGCCGGCATCAGGGGGCATCGGAATGAAGCTTTCTTT. Drawing the rest from reference TRBV2 and TRBJ1-1, the complete variable domain is EPEVTQTPSHQVTQMGQEVILRCVPISNHLYFYWYRQILGQKVEFLVSFYNNEISEKSEIFDDQFSVERPDGSNFTLKIRSTKLEDSAMYFCAGIRGHRNEAFFGQGTRLTVV.

This clonotype was observed a handful of times. The rearrangement links TRBV20-1 to TRBJ2-7; no reliable D call. Germline V CDR1 and CDR2: DFQATT, SNEGSKA (reference sequence). The CDR3 totals 11 residues. Trimming left V 3 bases short and J 3 bases short, with 6 bases between. The CDR3 DNA follows: TGCAGTGCTAGGAGAAACTACGAGCAGTACTTC. Encoded protein: CSARRNYEQYF.

This clonotype was picked up many times. This chain connects TRBV5-1 to TRBJ2-3; D unresolved. The germline CDR1 and CDR2 sequences are SGHRS and YFSETQ. The germline V and J ends were trimmed by 0 bases and 2 bases, with 7 bases remaining between them. This CDR3 region has 14 residues. CDR3 region: CASSLAPPTDTQYF. CDR3 nucleotide sequence: TGCGCCAGCAGCTTGGCCCCACCCACAGATACGCAGTATTTT. The whole variable domain, remainder taken from reference TRBV5-1 and TRBJ2-3, is KAGVTQTPRYLIKTRGQQVTLSCSPISGHRSVSWYQQTPGQGLQFLFEYFSETQRNKGNFPGRFSGRQFSNSRSEMNVSTLELGDSALYLCASSLAPPTDTQYFGPGTRLTVL.

Ten or more counts support this clonotype. The rearrangement links TRBV3-1 to TRBJ1-6; 11 nucleotides match TRBD1. The V gene end was trimmed by 5 bases and the J gene end by 9 bases; junction bases not matched to a gene: 3. CDR3 length: 14 residues. CDR1 is LGHDT and CDR2 is YNNKEL in the germline V gene (reference sequence). The CDR3 DNA is TGTGCCAGCAGCGGACAGGGGGCGGGTTCACCCCTCCACTTT. It yields the protein CASSGQGAGSPLHF.

In its sample, this clonotype was seen a few times. The V and J genes are TRBV4-2 and TRBJ2-7, with D tentatively TRBD2 (7 bases). This CDR3 region has 16 residues. V lost 3 bases and J 5 bases, leaving 20 bases between the germline ends. Germline assignment: CDR1 LGHNA and CDR2 YNFKEQ. The CDR3 DNA sequence: TGTGCCAGCAGCCACGAGTTATGGGGGGGGCTAAACGAGCAGTACTTC. Translated: CASSHELWGGLNEQYF.

This chain joins TRBV29-1 and TRBJ2-7; 7 bases agree with TRBD1. CDR3 length: 15 residues. Germline V gives CDR1 SQVTM, CDR2 ANQGSEA. With V trimmed by 5 bases and J by 3 bases, 13 bases remained unmatched. In DNA, the CDR3 is TGCAGCGTTCGTTCGAATTTTCGGGACAGCTACGAGCAGTACTTC. Encoded protein: CSVRSNFRDSYEQYF.

Ten or more counts support this clonotype. This chain uses TRBV11-3 with TRBJ2-1; 7 positions match TRBD1. V was clipped by 3 bases and J by 3 bases; unmatched bases: 5. The CDR3 totals 15 residues. CDR1 and CDR2 from the germline V gene are SGHNT and YENEEA. The CDR3 nucleotides read TGTGCCAGCAGCTTGCGAGGGACAGACTACAATGAGCAGTTCTTC. This sequence encodes CASSLRGTDYNEQFF.

V is TRBV19 and J is TRBJ1-1; D is ambiguous. CDR3 length: 13 amino acids. Trimming took 5 bases from V and 6 from J, leaving 13 bases between them. Germline values: CDR1 LNHDA, CDR2 SQIVND (reference sequence). CDR3 loop: CASSSPPGAEAFF. CDR3 DNA sequence: TGTGCCAGTAGTTCCCCGCCGGGTGCTGAAGCTTTCTTT. The full variable domain, in which reference TRBV19 and TRBJ1-1 provide the parts outside the CDR3, is DGGITQSPKYLFRKEGQNVTLSCEQNLNHDAMYWYRQDPGQGLRLIYYSQIVNDFQKGDIAEGYSVSREKKESFPLTVTSAQKNPTAFYLCASSSPPGAEAFFGQGTRLTVV.

This clonotype was recorded many times. The chain recombines TRBV2 with TRBJ1-5, with a tentative D call TRBD1 (6 bases). The CDR3 is 15 residues long. CDR1 is SNHLY, CDR2 FYNNEI, per germline. Trimming left V 3 bases short and J 0 bases short, with 9 bases between. The CDR3 is CASSDGGYSNQPQHF. As DNA, the CDR3 is TGTGCCAGCAGTGATGGGGGCTATAGCAATCAGCCCCAGCATTTT.

The genes are TRBV12-5 and TRBJ1-2; the D gene is possibly TRBD1 (6 bases). Germline assignment: CDR1 LGHNT and CDR2 FRNRAP. V lost 4 bases and J lost 8, with 14 bases in between. The CDR3 runs 13 residues. As DNA, the CDR3 is TGTGCTAGTGGTTACCGGGGGCCTGAGGGCTACACCTTC. Translation gives CASGYRGPEGYTF.

This clonotype has only a few counts. This rearrangement joins TRBV3-1 to TRBJ1-2; 7 nucleotides match TRBD1. The ends lost 2 bases at V and 7 bases at J; junction bases unmatched: 7. This CDR3 region has 14 residues. Germline-derived CDR1 and CDR2 are LGHDT and YNNKEL (reference sequence). CDR3 nucleotide sequence: TGTGCCAGCAGCCAACCCACGACAGGGCTTGGCTACACCTTC. Its protein product is CASSQPTTGLGYTF.

The chain carries TRBV19 and TRBJ1-5; TRBD1 matches at 7 bases. Looked up from germline, CDR1 is LNHDA and CDR2 is SQIVND (reference sequence). Trimming took 5 bases from V and 6 from J; bases not matched to a gene: 7. This CDR3 has 14 amino acids. This CDR3 reads CASSLVQGPQPQHF. CDR3 in DNA: TGTGCCAGTAGTCTCGTACAGGGGCCTCAGCCCCAGCATTTT.

This clonotype showed up just a few times. This chain joins TRBV9 and TRBJ1-2; possibly TRBD1 for D (6 bases). From germline, CDR1 is SGDLS and CDR2 YYNGEE. The CDR3 extends over 14 amino acids. V gave up 0 bases and J gave up 4 bases, with 10 bases separating them. This CDR3 reads CASSVAGTSYGYTF. CDR3 in DNA: TGTGCCAGCAGCGTAGCTGGGACAAGCTATGGCTACACCTTC.

This clonotype was detected many times. This chain joins TRBV9 and TRBJ2-1, with 8 nucleotides matching TRBD2. The CDR3 covers 15 residues. The junction had 4 bases not matched to a gene; V was cut back by 0 bases and J by 5 bases. Per the germline V gene, CDR1 is SGDLS and CDR2 is YYNGEE. CDR3 in amino acids: CASSVVTSGDNEQFF. The CDR3 DNA sequence: TGTGCCAGCAGCGTAGTTACTAGCGGTGACAATGAGCAGTTCTTC.

The genes are TRBV4-1 and TRBJ2-5; D remains unclear. Germline lookup yields CDR1 MGHRA and CDR2 YSYEKL. V lost 2 bases, J lost 5 bases, and 18 bases lay in between. This CDR3 is 16 amino acids long. The CDR3 coding sequence is TGCGCCAGCAGCCAACACTTGGACGGTGCTCCCGAGACCCAGTACTTC. Amino acids: CASSQHLDGAPETQYF.

This chain links TRBV29-1 with TRBJ2-5, with unresolved D. Per germline, CDR1 SQVTM and CDR2 ANQGSEA. V lost 1 base to trimming and J lost 5 bases, with 5 bases between them. CDR3 length: 11 residues. The CDR3 nucleotides are TGCAGCGTTGAAGTGTGGGAGACCCAGTACTTC. Translating it yields CSVEVWETQYF.

The chain combines TRBV19 with TRBJ2-2; 9 bases are a match to TRBD2. The CDR3 totals 16 residues. Germline CDR1 and CDR2: LNHDA and SQIVND (reference sequence). V was clipped by 1 base and J by 3 bases; unmatched bases: 3. In DNA form, the CDR3 reads TGTGCCAGTAGTATAGCGAGCGGGAGGCACACCGGGGAGCTGTTTTTT. Translation: CASSIASGRHTGELFF. The full variable domain, in which reference TRBV19 and TRBJ2-2 provide the parts outside the CDR3, is DGGITQSPKYLFRKEGQNVTLSCEQNLNHDAMYWYRQDPGQGLRLIYYSQIVNDFQKGDIAEGYSVSREKKESFPLTVTSAQKNPTAFYLCASSIASGRHTGELFFGEGSRLTVL.

The chain links TRBV20-1 to TRBJ1-4; D unclear. Trimming took off 5 bases at V and 3 bases at J, with 13 bases between the two ends. In germline, CDR1 is DFQATT, CDR2 SNEGSKA (reference sequence). This CDR3 spans 14 amino acids. CDR3 in amino acids: CSAGVGAANEKLFF. Written as DNA, the CDR3 is TGCAGTGCTGGTGTAGGAGCGGCTAATGAAAAACTGTTTTTT.

This clonotype was recorded a few times. This chain connects TRBV4-1 to TRBJ2-5; D unresolved. CDR3 size: 13 residues. V was trimmed by 2 bases and J by 5 bases, leaving 9 bases between them. CDR1 and CDR2 from the germline V gene are MGHRA and YSYEKL. The CDR3 reads CASSQPGWETQYF. CDR3 DNA sequence: TGCGCCAGCAGCCAACCCGGCTGGGAGACCCAGTACTTC.

The rearrangement joins TRBV3-1 to TRBJ2-3, with TRBD2 identical over 10 bases. The germline V gene has CDR1 LGHDT and CDR2 YNNKEL (reference sequence). The J segment lost 4 bases and the V segment lost 4 bases, leaving 8 bases of the junction unmatched. The CDR3 is 16 amino acids. The CDR3 nucleotides read TGTGCCAGCAGCCGAGAGATAGCGGGGGGAGCAGATACGCAGTATTTT. Its translation is CASSREIAGGADTQYF.

The V gene is TRBV7-9, the J gene TRBJ1-2, with D possibly being TRBD1 (6 bases). The V end lost 5 bases, the J end lost 8 bases, and 15 bases lay between the germline ends. Germline V gene sequence: CDR1 SEHNR, CDR2 FQNEAQ (reference sequence). The CDR3 consists of 13 residues. CDR3 in amino acids: CASSPKTGNGYTF. The CDR3 DNA is TGTGCCAGCAGCCCAAAGACAGGAAACGGCTACACCTTC.